These 6 T cell receptor beta chains were sequenced from one sample in a study of T-cell reconstitution after alpha-beta-depleted transplantation in children. Preparation of the TCRbeta library used unique molecular identifiers. From the PCR reads, TCRdb called clonotypes with MiXCR, one entry per CDR3 protein. The sample holds about 900,000 distinct CDR3 sequences, 25% to 35% seen once. The input for sequencing was PBMCs, mostly from graft donor cells, taken 360 days after TCRalphabeta/CD19-depleted stem cell transplant. All receptors derive from a boy less than two years old who had a stem cell transplant for SCID, so the T cells may come from the graft donor.

V is TRBV4-3 and J is TRBJ2-3, with D maybe TRBD2 (5 bases). This CDR3 region has 16 residues. The V and J ends lost 0 bases and 6 bases respectively, with 16 bases between them. Germline CDR1 and CDR2: LGHNA and YSLEER. This CDR3 reads CASSQDPTPTGDTQYF. In nucleotides, the CDR3 is TGCGCCAGCAGCCAAGATCCGACTCCTACGGGGGATACGCAGTATTTT.

V gene TRBV4-2 combines with J gene TRBJ2-5, with a weak D call TRBD1 (5 bases). In germline, CDR1 is LGHNA, CDR2 YNFKEQ. V was pared by 4 bases and J by 3 bases, with 18 bases between. The CDR3 loop spans 16 amino acids. This chain's CDR3 is CASSPSTVGREETQYF. In nucleotides, the CDR3 is TGTGCCAGCAGCCCGTCTACGGTGGGCAGGGAAGAGACCCAGTACTTC.

This clonotype was detected only a few times. The chain joins TRBV12-3 or TRBV12-4 to TRBJ2-1, with D hard to call. The CDR3 is 15 residues long. Trimming removed 4 bases from V and 1 base from J, with 11 bases in between. The CDR3 nucleotides are TGTGCCAGCAGTTCCCCGGGCCGGTCCTACAATGAGCAGTTCTTC. The encoded protein is CASSSPGRSYNEQFF.

This clonotype came up a few times. J is TRBJ1-5 and V is TRBV3-1; TRBD1 matches at 12 bases. The V and J ends lost 1 base and 7 bases, in that order; junction bases with no gene match: 8. The CDR3 has 17 amino acids. Germline values: CDR1 LGHDT, CDR2 YNNKEL (reference sequence). CDR3 bases: TGTGCCAGCAGCCAAGGTAGGGGGACAGGGGGCGGGCAGCCCCAGCATTTT. It encodes CASSQGRGTGGGQPQHF.

This chain connects TRBV5-1 to TRBJ2-2, with D maybe TRBD1 (6 bases). V lost 3 bases and J 6 bases, leaving 9 bases between the germline ends. Germline loops: CDR1 SGHRS, CDR2 YFSETQ. The CDR3 totals 13 residues. The CDR3 sequence: CASSSGAAGELFF. The CDR3, as DNA: TGCGCCAGCAGCTCAGGGGCAGCCGGGGAGCTGTTTTTT.

This clonotype has more than one count but fewer than ten. The chain links TRBV9 to TRBJ2-3; D assignment may be TRBD1 or TRBD2 (6 bases each). This CDR3 has 15 residues. V was clipped by 4 bases and J by 1 base, with 13 bases between them. The germline CDR1 and CDR2 sequences are SGDLS and YYNGEE. CDR3 protein: CASSSGAFGTDTQYF. The CDR3, as DNA: TGTGCCAGCAGCTCGGGGGCCTTTGGCACAGATACGCAGTATTTT.